The TCR beta chain under discussion was sequenced for a study of OX40 agonist ivuxolimab in advanced cancers. Broadly, across the study: Ivuxolimab, which targeted the costimulatory receptor OX40 (CD134), was an agonistic, fully human IgG2 monoclonal antibody. Intravenous ivuxolimab was administered to patients every 2 weeks at six dose levels: 0.01, 0.1, 0.3, 1.5, 3 and 10 mg/kg. Of the 50 to 55 patients in dose escalation, some 20 had hepatocellular carcinoma, some 15 had melanoma, 9 had renal cell carcinoma and 9 had head and neck cancer. In the dose-escalation cohort, 82.7% of patients were male, and the mean age was approximately 60 years, with a range of 23 to 79. Patients were allowed to have had prior anti-PD-1, anti-PD-L1 or anti-CTLA-4 therapy, and approximately 43% of the dose-escalation patients had previously received checkpoint inhibitors. Three dose-escalation patients achieved partial responses, one with hepatocellular carcinoma and two with cutaneous melanoma. The purpose of peripheral TCRbeta sequencing was to test whether ivuxolimab changed TCR sequence diversity and led to clonal T-cell expansion. The paper covers the monotherapy dose-escalation part of the phase I ivuxolimab trial, which included N of about 56 patients. Points the paper makes about the study in general: Low levels of normalized T-cell clonal expansion were also shown by some nonresponding patients. At doses of 0.1 to 3.0 mg/kg, clonal expansion of both CD4+ and CD8+ blood T cells was observed from baseline to week 6. In partial responders in the 0.1-3.0 mg/kg groups, normalized peripheral clonal expansion was found to be among the lowest, especially among CD8+ T cells. After ivuxolimab, more expanded clones were found on average in CD8+ T cells than in CD4+ T cells. The antigen specificity of the peripheral T cells that underwent clonal expansion was not determined.

For sequencing of the TCRbeta CDR3 region, genomic DNA was extracted from the sorted cells. TCRbeta CDR3 regions were sequenced using the immunoSEQ Assay. TCRdb obtained this table from immuneACCESS and retained in-frame rearrangements with V and J assigned. These tables miss some clones; where compared with another copy, unresolved V genes account for less than half of the shortfall, and the remainder is unexplained. In this sample the table shows approximately 94,000 clones, roughly 90% of which occur a single time. The ten largest clones add up to 0.5% to 0.65% of the sample. Concerning this clone itself: Its antigen is still unknown. Base qualities are not at hand, and no much larger clone is one base apart.

V drops 5 bases and J drops 0 bases, leaving 23 bases in between. The CDR3 runs 18 amino acids, cysteine and phenylalanine included. Only CDR3 DNA remains: 54 bases, in frame from the first base. Per the germline V gene, SGHTA is the CDR1 and FQGNSA is the CDR2. Patients with autoimmune disease history or receiving systemic immunosuppression were excluded from the trial. In every dose cohort, peripheral blood was drawn for TCR sequencing at baseline, cycle 4 day 1, and cycle 7 day 1. Samples were obtained from an open-label, multicenter, first-in-human phase I dose-escalation trial of ivuxolimab. Adults with locally advanced or metastatic melanoma, renal cell carcinoma, hepatocellular carcinoma or head and neck squamous cell carcinoma were enrolled in the trial. Before TCR sequencing, CD4+ T cells and CD8+ T cells from peripheral blood were sorted into separate populations.

Sequenced material: CD4+ or CD8+ T cells sorted from blood, taken in a trial of the OX40 agonist ivuxolimab. This chain is built from TRBV7-2 and TRBJ2-7, with a tentative D gene TRBD2 over 7 matching bases. The source is an adult with an advanced solid tumor such as melanoma, head and neck, liver or kidney cancer. The nucleotide sequence is TGTGCCAGCAGCCCTCCGGAGGGGGGAGGGCCTAACTCCTACGAGCAGTACTTC. Translated, this is CASSPPEGGGPNSYEQYF.